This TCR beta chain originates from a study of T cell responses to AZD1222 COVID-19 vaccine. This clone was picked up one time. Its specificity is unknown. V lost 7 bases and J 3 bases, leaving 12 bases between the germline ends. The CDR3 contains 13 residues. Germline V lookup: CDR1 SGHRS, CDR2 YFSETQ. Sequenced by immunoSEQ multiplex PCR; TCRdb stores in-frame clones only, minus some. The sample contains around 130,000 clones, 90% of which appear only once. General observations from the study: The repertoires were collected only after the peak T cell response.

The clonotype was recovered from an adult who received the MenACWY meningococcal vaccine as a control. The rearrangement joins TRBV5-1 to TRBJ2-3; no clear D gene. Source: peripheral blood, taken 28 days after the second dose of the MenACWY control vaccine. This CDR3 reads CASGDKITDTQYF. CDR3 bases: TGCGCCAGCGGCGACAAGATTACAGATACGCAGTATTTT.